Below, 6 T cell receptor beta chains from the same sample are listed, as sequenced in a study of OX40 agonist ivuxolimab in advanced cancers. The method was immunoSEQ multiplex PCR; TCRdb's version includes in-frame clones alone and lacks a portion of them. Of about 69,000 clones listed, over 75% were seen once; the top ten hold under 7.5%. This specimen was CD4+ or CD8+ T cells sorted from blood, taken in a trial of the OX40 agonist ivuxolimab. These receptor sequences come from an adult with an advanced solid tumor such as melanoma, head and neck, liver or kidney cancer.

This chain uses TRBV29-1 with TRBJ2-1; 8 bases line up with TRBD1. The CDR3 is made up of 13 amino acids. Germline loops: CDR1 SQVTM, CDR2 ANQGSEA. V was pared by 5 bases and J by 8 bases, with 8 bases of the junction left unmatched. CDR3 sequence: CSVRTGLGDEQFF. The CDR3 DNA is TGCAGCGTTCGGACAGGGCTGGGGGATGAGCAGTTCTTC.

The V and J genes are TRBV7-9 and TRBJ2-3; TRBD2 matches 9 bases. The V gene end was trimmed by 2 bases and the J gene end by 0 bases; junction bases not matched to a gene: 3. This CDR3 has 16 amino acids. Germline V gene lookup returns CDR1 SEHNR and CDR2 FQNEAQ (reference sequence). The CDR3 loop is CASSLLAGSSTDTQYF. CDR3 nucleotides: TGTGCCAGCAGCTTACTAGCGGGGTCTAGCACAGATACGCAGTATTTT.

This chain uses TRBV29-1 with TRBJ1-1; D uncertain. CDR1 SQVTM and CDR2 ANQGSEA come from the germline V gene. The CDR3 runs 12 residues. V lost 6 bases and J 6 bases, leaving 14 bases between the germline ends. The CDR3 DNA follows: TGCAGCGTCCTGGTTCCACCAGCTGAAGCTTTCTTT. As protein: CSVLVPPAEAFF.

The chain employs TRBV7-9 and TRBJ1-5, with a weak D call TRBD1 (5 bases). V gave up 5 bases and J gave up 1 base, with 12 bases separating them. From germline, CDR1 is SEHNR and CDR2 FQNEAQ (reference sequence). The CDR3 is 15 amino acids. CDR3 coding DNA: TGTGCCAGCAGCAAGGGGACGATGAGCAATCAGCCCCAGCATTTT. Residues: CASSKGTMSNQPQHF.

The CDR3 nucleotides are TGTGCCAGCAGCCTAAAGAGGGCAGGCACCTACGAGCAGTACTTC. Its translation is CASSLKRAGTYEQYF. This rearrangement joins TRBV21-1 to TRBJ2-7; the table gives TRBD2 as D, unverified against the DNA. TRBV21-1 represents a pseudogene. The CDR3 loop spans 15 amino acids.

This chain uses TRBV6-1 with TRBJ1-6; no definite D call. The germline V gene has CDR1 MNHNS and CDR2 SASEGT. The CDR3 is made up of 16 amino acids. The germline V and J ends were trimmed by 3 bases and 0 bases, with 9 bases remaining between them. The CDR3 here is CASSDSISSYNSPLHF. As DNA, the CDR3 is TGTGCCAGCAGTGACAGTATTAGCTCCTATAATTCACCCCTCCACTTT.